This T cell receptor (beta chain) was sequenced in a study of PD-1 blockade in classical Hodgkin lymphoma. Measured with immunoSEQ multiplex PCR; TCRdb has only the in-frame clones, and not every one. The table records tens of thousands of clones, 90% of them present only once. V trimming: 2 bases; J trimming: 7 bases; junction bases outside the gene matches: 13. CDR1 SGHDT and CDR2 YYEEEE come from the germline V gene. The length of the CDR3 is 17 residues. Time point of the sample: cycle 4 day 1 (C4D1), after around six weeks of nivolumab. Every patient relapsed after autologous stem cell transplantation, and brentuximab vedotin exposure varied.

The chain couples TRBV5-6 to TRBJ2-1, with 9 bases fitting TRBD2. This sequence was found in a human donor with classical Hodgkin lymphoma. The material was peripheral blood mononuclear cells (PBMCs), obtained before the fourth cycle of nivolumab. CDR3 coding DNA: TGTGCCAGCAGCTTTCTGTGGCCGCGGGGGGGCCCGAATGAGCAGTTCTTC. This gives the protein CASSFLWPRGGPNEQFF.